These 4 T cell receptor beta chains were sequenced from one sample in a study of Graves' ophthalmopathy and Graves' hyperthyroidism. The authors amplified TCR beta CDR3 regions from RNA transcripts. The authors performed first-round RT-PCR with HTBI primers and then a second-round multiplex PCR. TCRdb passed the multiplex PCR reads through MiXCR, listing each CDR3 protein once. The sample records about 550,000 distinct CDR3 sequences, roughly 39% being singletons. Sequenced input: peripheral blood or thyroid tissue (not recorded which). These receptors were taken from an adult man with Graves' hyperthyroidism.

This clonotype appeared many times. One end of the junction is discordant with germline, which a read error may explain. The chain employs TRBV10-3 and TRBJ1-2; TRBD1 is a possible D gene (5 bases). The CDR3 contains 13 residues. Per the germline V gene, CDR1 is ENHRY and CDR2 is SYGVKD. The chain's CDR3 is CASLGGENYGYAF. CDR3 bases: TGTGCCAGCCTGGGGGGTGAGAACTATGGCTACGCCTTC.

The chain couples TRBV9 to TRBJ1-2; tentatively, D is TRBD1 (5 bases). The V and J ends lost 4 bases and 4 bases respectively, with 14 bases between them. This CDR3 region has 14 residues. Germline V lookup: CDR1 SGDLS, CDR2 YYNGEE. The CDR3 DNA sequence: TGTGCCAGCAGCAGTCAGGGAGAGACCTATGGCTACACCTTC. Its protein product is CASSSQGETYGYTF.

This clonotype was found many times. The chain combines TRBV29-1 with TRBJ1-3; 7 bases line up with TRBD1. Germline V lookup: CDR1 SQVTM, CDR2 ANQGSEA. With 7 bases clipped from V and 0 bases from J, the junction kept 6 bases outside the gene matches. There are 14 residues in the CDR3. In nucleotides, the CDR3 is TGCAGCGCCCGGACAGGAGTCTCTGGAAACACCATATATTTT. This sequence encodes CSARTGVSGNTIYF.

This clonotype has at least ten counts. The rearrangement uses TRBV5-6 and TRBJ2-7, with D hard to call. V was cut by 0 bases and J by 0 bases, with 16 bases left in between. Germline V gene sequence: CDR1 SGHDT, CDR2 YYEEEE. The CDR3 totals 17 residues. CDR3 region: CASSLGPRTSSSYEQYF. As DNA, the CDR3 is TGTGCCAGCAGCTTGGGGCCTAGGACCTCCAGCTCCTACGAGCAGTACTTC.